This passage covers 26 T cell receptor beta chains from one sample sequenced in a study of T cell changes during pregnancy in multiple sclerosis. The data were produced by immunoSEQ multiplex PCR, yet TCRdb's version contains in-frame clones alone and is incomplete. The sample carries tens of thousands of clones, over 95% recorded once. Sequencing used CD8+ T cells from peripheral blood mononuclear cells, obtained after pregnancy. The receptors shown here come from a female donor with multiple sclerosis, enrolled in a pregnancy study.

The V and J genes are TRBV10-3 and TRBJ2-3; weak D call: TRBD2 (7 bases). Trimming shortened V by 0 bases and J by 4 bases, and 14 bases separated the two germline ends. Germline V gene data show CDR1 as ENHRY and CDR2 as SYGVKD. The CDR3 covers 16 residues. CDR3 in amino acids: CAISESVGRGSDTQYF. CDR3 coding DNA: TGTGCCATCAGTGAGTCCGTAGGGAGGGGGTCAGATACGCAGTATTTT.

J is TRBJ2-3 and V is TRBV28, with TRBD2 as a possible D gene (5 bases). Between the trimmed V and J ends, which lost 5 bases and 2 bases, there was a span of 17 bases. The CDR3 extends over 16 amino acids. Looked up from germline, CDR1 is MDHEN and CDR2 is SYDVKM. CDR3 residues: CASSLSPSGFTDTQYF. In DNA, the CDR3 is TGTGCCAGCAGTCTCTCGCCAAGCGGATTCACAGATACGCAGTATTTT.

The V and J genes are TRBV5-8 and TRBJ2-7, with D maybe TRBD1 (6 bases). Germline values: CDR1 SGHTS, CDR2 YDEGEE. The CDR3 sequence is 13 residues long. The germline V and J ends were trimmed by 4 bases and 4 bases, with 12 bases remaining between them. The CDR3 region has the DNA TGTGCCAGCAGCACCGGGACACCTTACGAGCAGTACTTC. Amino acids: CASSTGTPYEQYF. Drawing the rest from reference TRBV5-8 and TRBJ2-7, the complete variable domain is EAGVTQSPTHLIKTRGQQATLRCSPISGHTSVYWYQQALGLGLQFLLWYDEGEERNRGNFPPRFSGRQFPNYSSELNVNALELEDSALYLCASSTGTPYEQYFGPGTRLTVT.

This chain uses TRBV19 with TRBJ2-1; 9 bases agree with TRBD2. V dropped 4 bases and J dropped 5; count of bases not matched to a gene: 3. Germline V lookup: CDR1 LNHDA, CDR2 SQIVND (reference sequence). CDR3 length: 14 residues. As DNA, the CDR3 is TGTGCCAGTAGTACGGGACTAGCCCACAATGAGCAGTTCTTC. Translation gives CASSTGLAHNEQFF.

This chain uses TRBV4-3 with TRBJ1-2; 8 bases agree with TRBD1. The CDR3 consists of 14 residues. Trimming cost V 4 bases and J 4 bases; bases outside gene matches: 5. Germline CDR1 and CDR2: LGHNA and YSLEER. CDR3 DNA: TGCGCCAGCAGCCCGGACAGGGTGGGCTATGGCTACACCTTC. Translated, it gives CASSPDRVGYGYTF.

The rearrangement joins TRBV5-5 to TRBJ2-7; TRBD2 is a possible D gene (5 bases). Germline V CDR1 and CDR2: SGHKS, YYEKEE (reference sequence). V gave up 5 bases and J gave up 4 bases, with 13 bases separating them. CDR3 length: 13 amino acids. The CDR3 DNA sequence: TGTGCCAGCAGGGCGGAGGACGGGTACGAGCAGTACTTC. This encodes CASRAEDGYEQYF.

This chain joins TRBV27 and TRBJ2-3, with TRBD2 matching over 9 bases. V trimming: 4 bases; J trimming: 4 bases; junction bases outside the gene matches: 9. The CDR3 consists of 16 residues. Germline loops: CDR1 MNHEY, CDR2 SMNVEV (reference sequence). In DNA form, the CDR3 reads TGTGCCAGCAGTTCCATCAAAGCGGGAGGACCAGATACGCAGTATTTT. It codes for CASSSIKAGGPDTQYF.

This chain connects TRBV4-1 to TRBJ2-7, with 8 bases aligning to TRBD2. V dropped 4 bases and J dropped 3; count of bases not matched to a gene: 8. The CDR3 contains 15 residues. Per germline, CDR1 MGHRA and CDR2 YSYEKL. The CDR3 is CASSPRLAGNYEQYF. The CDR3 region has the DNA TGCGCCAGCAGCCCCCGGCTAGCGGGTAACTACGAGCAGTACTTC.

The CDR3 here is CASSTVAGWDNEQFF. As DNA, the CDR3 is TGTGCCAGTAGTACCGTGGCGGGTTGGGACAATGAGCAGTTCTTC. The rearrangement uses TRBV19 and TRBJ2-1; D might be TRBD2 (5 bases). Deletions cut 4 bases from V and 5 bases from J, with 15 bases between. Germline assignment: CDR1 LNHDA and CDR2 SQIVND (reference sequence). The CDR3 contains 15 residues.

This clone was counted a single time. This chain connects TRBV5-4 to TRBJ1-2; 8 nucleotides line up with TRBD1. J gave up 3 bases and V 2 bases, and 3 bases lay outside the gene matches. Germline lookup yields CDR1 SGHNT and CDR2 YYREEE (reference sequence). CDR3 length: 14 amino acids. The CDR3 coding sequence is TGTGCCAGCAGCTTCCAGGGGGCGCACTATGGCTACACCTTC. Its protein product is CASSFQGAHYGYTF.

The CDR3 DNA is TGTGCCAGCAGCGTGACAGGGAACACCGGGGAGCTGTTTTTT. Translated: CASSVTGNTGELFF. The chain couples TRBV28 to TRBJ2-2; D possibly corresponds to TRBD1 (6 bases). The V gene's germline CDR1 is MDHEN and CDR2 SYDVKM. The germline V and J ends were trimmed by 6 bases and 1 base, with 9 bases remaining between them. The CDR3 spans 14 residues.

This clone was recorded only once. This CDR3 is CASIPYSGSTNNEQFF. The CDR3 coding sequence is TGTGCCAGCATCCCCTATAGCGGGAGTACGAACAATGAGCAGTTCTTC. V usage is TRBV28 and J usage is TRBJ2-1; 9 positions match TRBD2. CDR3 length: 16 residues. Germline loops: CDR1 MDHEN, CDR2 SYDVKM. Trimming removed 7 bases from V and 5 bases from J; junction bases left unmatched: 12.

V and J are TRBV28 and TRBJ1-1, with TRBD1 matching over 9 bases. Germline loops: CDR1 MDHEN, CDR2 SYDVKM. The V and J ends lost 7 bases and 5 bases, in that order; junction bases with no gene match: 17. CDR3 length equals 17 residues. In DNA, the CDR3 is TGTGCCAGCACCTTTGCGGTGATGAGACAGGGGGTTACTGAAGCTTTCTTT. It translates to CASTFAVMRQGVTEAFF.

The CDR3 nucleotides read TGTGCCAGTACTTCCGGGACTAGGGGTTTAAATGAGCAGTTCTTC. It codes for CASTSGTRGLNEQFF. V is TRBV19 and J is TRBJ2-1, with 8 bases lining up with TRBD2. This CDR3 is 15 amino acids long. Germline loops: CDR1 LNHDA, CDR2 SQIVND (reference sequence). V lost 7 bases, J lost 7 bases, and 12 bases stayed unmatched. Drawing the rest from reference TRBV19 and TRBJ2-1, the complete variable domain is DGGITQSPKYLFRKEGQNVTLSCEQNLNHDAMYWYRQDPGQGLRLIYYSQIVNDFQKGDIAEGYSVSREKKESFPLTVTSAQKNPTAFYLCASTSGTRGLNEQFFGPGTRLTVL.

The chain is built from TRBV28 and TRBJ2-7; D may be TRBD2 (6 bases). Germline CDR1 and CDR2: MDHEN and SYDVKM. This CDR3 contains 14 residues. V lost 7 bases to trimming and J lost 3 bases, with 16 bases between them. CDR3 region: CASMDPGSRYEQYF. The CDR3 nucleotides read TGTGCCAGCATGGACCCCGGGAGCCGCTACGAGCAGTACTTC.

The chain links TRBV13 to TRBJ2-7, with D possibly matching TRBD1 (5 bases). Trimming removed 4 bases from V and 2 bases from J, with 18 bases in between. The CDR3 extends over 16 amino acids. CDR1 is PRHDT, CDR2 FYEKMQ, per germline (reference sequence). CDR3: CASSYDMRGATYEQYF. The CDR3 region has the DNA TGTGCCAGCAGCTACGATATGCGTGGGGCCACCTACGAGCAGTACTTC.

The genes are TRBV7-9 and TRBJ2-3; 9 bases line up with TRBD1. Germline CDR1 is SEHNR and CDR2 is FQNEAQ (reference sequence). The CDR3 runs 17 residues. With V trimmed by 0 bases and J by 2 bases, 6 bases remained unmatched. The CDR3: CASSLAPTGGFTDTQYF. For the CDR3, the DNA is TGTGCCAGCAGCTTAGCCCCGACAGGGGGTTTCACAGATACGCAGTATTTT.

The chain recombines TRBV6-6 with TRBJ2-7; D is unresolved. Germline V CDR1 and CDR2: MNHNY, SVGAGI (reference sequence). The CDR3 extends over 11 amino acids. V was clipped by 3 bases and J by 6 bases, with 6 bases between them. CDR3 coding DNA: TGTGCCAGCAGTTATGTGCGCGAGCAGTACTTC. Translating gives CASSYVREQYF.

V gene TRBV11-2 combines with J gene TRBJ2-7; 10 bases are shared with TRBD2. The CDR3 runs 14 residues. The germline V gene has CDR1 SGHAT and CDR2 FQNNGV. V lost 1 base and J lost 3; bases outside the gene matches: 0. CDR3 protein: CASSLGTSGYEQYF. The CDR3 region has the DNA TGTGCCAGCAGCTTAGGGACTAGCGGCTACGAGCAGTACTTC.

The gene calls are TRBV19 and TRBJ2-1; 7 positions agree with TRBD2. Looked up from germline, CDR1 is LNHDA and CDR2 is SQIVND (reference sequence). With 3 bases clipped from V and 7 bases from J, the junction kept 9 bases outside the gene matches. The CDR3 has 15 amino acids. DNA for the CDR3: TGTGCCAGTAGTATTTTGGCGGGAGAGGGAAATGAGCAGTTCTTC. Translated: CASSILAGEGNEQFF. The whole variable domain, remainder taken from reference TRBV19 and TRBJ2-1, is DGGITQSPKYLFRKEGQNVTLSCEQNLNHDAMYWYRQDPGQGLRLIYYSQIVNDFQKGDIAEGYSVSREKKESFPLTVTSAQKNPTAFYLCASSILAGEGNEQFFGPGTRLTVL.

The chain has TRBV19 and TRBJ2-7; 10 positions agree with TRBD1. CDR1 and CDR2 (germline): LNHDA, SQIVND (reference sequence). The CDR3 covers 16 residues. J gave up 2 bases and V 2 bases, and 6 bases lay outside the gene matches. CDR3 in amino acids: CASSIRDRGVPYEQYF. For the CDR3, the DNA is TGTGCCAGTAGTATAAGGGACAGGGGAGTCCCCTACGAGCAGTACTTC.

The chain recombines TRBV25-1 with TRBJ1-1; no clear D. The CDR3 spans 12 residues. Germline V gives CDR1 MGHDK, CDR2 SYGVNS. V dropped 1 base and J dropped 10 bases, with 10 bases sitting between them. The chain's CDR3 is CASSESRVPAFF. CDR3 in DNA: TGTGCCAGCAGTGAATCGCGGGTTCCAGCTTTCTTT.

J is TRBJ1-4 and V is TRBV7-6, with D possibly TRBD1 on 6 matching bases. Germline V lookup: CDR1 SGHVS, CDR2 FNYEAQ. The CDR3 spans 14 residues. Trimming pared 5 bases from V and 5 bases from J, leaving 12 bases between. The CDR3 nucleotides read TGTGCCAGCAGCGGGGACAATGAGAATGAAAAACTGTTTTTT. Amino acid sequence: CASSGDNENEKLFF.

The chain has TRBV28 and TRBJ1-5; tentative D call: TRBD1 (6 bases). The germline V gene has CDR1 MDHEN and CDR2 SYDVKM. The CDR3 has 14 amino acids. With 3 bases removed from V and 4 bases from J, the gap between germline ends came to 10 bases. The chain's CDR3 is CASSFGGTNQPQHF. The CDR3 coding sequence is TGTGCCAGCAGTTTCGGGGGGACAAATCAGCCCCAGCATTTT.

The chain uses TRBV14 and TRBJ2-1; TRBD2 matches at 16 bases. Germline V gene data show CDR1 as SGHDN and CDR2 as FVKESK. V gave up 0 bases and J gave up 8 bases; unmatched junction bases: 4. This CDR3 region has 17 residues. The CDR3 coding sequence is TGTGCCAGCAGCCAAGACATGGGACTAGCGGGAGGGGATGAGCAGTTCTTC. Its protein product is CASSQDMGLAGGDEQFF.

The chain couples TRBV6-6 to TRBJ1-2; D unresolved. V was trimmed by 0 bases and J by 8 bases, leaving 10 bases between them. CDR1 MNHNY and CDR2 SVGAGI come from the germline V gene (reference sequence). This CDR3 is 13 amino acids long. The CDR3 protein is CASSYSPTGGYTF. CDR3 in DNA: TGTGCCAGCAGTTACTCGCCCACGGGAGGCTACACCTTC.